Below, 20 T cell receptor beta chains from the same sample are listed, as sequenced in a study of CD8 T cells in Susac syndrome. Random hexamers were used to reverse transcribe an amount of about 0.45 to 1 ug RNA. TCRdb reprocessed the immunoSEQ multiplex PCR reads via MiXCR and lists one record per CDR3 protein. The profile covers some 180,000 distinct CDR3 sequences, with over 90% appearing a single time and about 0.1% taken by the ten largest. Sequenced input: CD4+ T cells from PBMCs. These receptors were obtained from a human donor with Susac syndrome.

This chain joins TRBV20-1 and TRBJ2-1; D might be TRBD2 (5 bases). Germline CDR1 is DFQATT and CDR2 is SNEGSKA (reference sequence). Trimming stripped 1 base from V and 13 bases from J, with 17 bases between. CDR3 size: 13 residues. CDR3 sequence: CSARGDPSSLQFF. CDR3 sequence (DNA): TGCAGTGCTAGAGGAGACCCTAGCAGTCTCCAGTTCTTC.

This rearrangement joins TRBV29-1 to TRBJ2-7, with TRBD2 matching over 12 bases. After removal of 6 bases from V and 2 bases from J, the junction contained 2 bases not matched to a gene. This CDR3 comprises 13 residues. Germline-derived CDR1 and CDR2 are SQVTM and ANQGSEA. CDR3 loop: CSVRTSGAYEQYF. Written as DNA, the CDR3 is TGCAGCGTCCGGACTAGCGGGGCCTACGAGCAGTACTTC.

The V and J genes are TRBV7-2 and TRBJ2-7, with D perhaps matching TRBD1 (6 bases). Germline V gene data show CDR1 as SGHTA and CDR2 as FQGNSA. The length of the CDR3 is 14 residues. Trimming cost V 3 bases and J 0 bases, with 9 bases left between them. The CDR3 loop is CASSFDRFSYEQYF. In DNA, the CDR3 is TGTGCCAGCAGCTTTGACAGGTTCTCCTACGAGCAGTACTTC.

The rearrangement uses TRBV6-5 and TRBJ2-3; possibly TRBD2 for D (5 bases). Germline CDR1 and CDR2: MNHEY and SVGAGI. Trimming removed 8 bases from V and 0 bases from J, with 12 bases in between. This CDR3 has 14 residues. CDR3 DNA: TGTGCCAGCTCAAGGCGGGTCAGCACAGATACGCAGTATTTT. Translating gives CASSRRVSTDTQYF.

V usage is TRBV5-6 and J usage is TRBJ1-2, with D perhaps matching TRBD1 (5 bases). The CDR3 consists of 15 residues. Deletions cut 4 bases from V and 0 bases from J, with 13 bases between. The germline gives CDR1 SGHDT, CDR2 YYEEEE. The CDR3 sequence: CASSPWDRTNYGYTF. For the CDR3, the DNA is TGTGCCAGCAGCCCGTGGGACCGCACTAACTATGGCTACACCTTC.

This clonotype was seen a single time. The chain recombines TRBV3-1 with TRBJ2-3, with 12 bases that match TRBD2. The ends lost 0 bases at V and 4 bases at J; junction bases unmatched: 2. The length of the CDR3 is 16 residues. The germline CDR1 and CDR2 sequences are LGHDT and YNNKEL (reference sequence). The CDR3 nucleotides are TGTGCCAGCAGCCAAGACGCTAGCGGGGGGGCAGATACGCAGTATTTT. Amino acids: CASSQDASGGADTQYF.

The chain links TRBV19 to TRBJ1-1; D remains ambiguous. From germline, CDR1 is LNHDA and CDR2 SQIVND (reference sequence). V was shortened by 4 bases and J by 1 base, with 10 bases between the two germline ends. CDR3 length: 14 residues. The CDR3 coding sequence is TGTGCCAGTAGTAGGAACCCTTGGAACACTGAAGCTTTCTTT. Protein: CASSRNPWNTEAFF.

The chain couples TRBV9 to TRBJ2-2; D gene uncertain. This CDR3 comprises 11 residues. CDR1 and CDR2 (germline): SGDLS, YYNGEE. The V and J ends lost 2 bases and 6 bases respectively, with 2 bases between them. As DNA, the CDR3 is TGTGCCAGCAGCGTCCCCGGGGAGCTGTTTTTT. Translated: CASSVPGELFF.

The CDR3 nucleotides are TGTGCCTGGAGTGTAGGAGGGGGCTCAACTAATGAAAAACTGTTTTTT. Translated, it gives CAWSVGGGSTNEKLFF. V is TRBV30 and J is TRBJ1-4; 7 nucleotides align to TRBD1. CDR1 GTSNPN and CDR2 SVGIG come from the germline V gene (reference sequence). J lost 0 bases, V lost 0 bases, and 4 bases had no gene match. This CDR3 comprises 16 residues.

The V call is TRBV3-1, the J call TRBJ2-6; D remains unclear. Germline V lookup: CDR1 LGHDT, CDR2 YNNKEL (reference sequence). With 0 bases removed from V and 0 bases from J, the gap between germline ends came to 6 bases. The CDR3 covers 16 residues. CDR3 coding DNA: TGTGCCAGCAGCCAAGATGCGAGCTCTGGGGCCAACGTCCTGACTTTC. This encodes CASSQDASSGANVLTF.

The chain uses TRBV12-3 or TRBV12-4 and TRBJ1-3, with no clear D. V dropped 6 bases and J dropped 0 bases, with 9 bases sitting between them. The CDR3 loop spans 14 amino acids. The CDR3 region is CASSPTFSGNTIYF. CDR3 nucleotides: TGTGCCAGCAGCCCGACTTTCTCTGGAAACACCATATATTTT.

The V call is TRBV2, the J call TRBJ1-5; D might be TRBD1 (5 bases). The CDR3 loop spans 16 amino acids. Germline V gives CDR1 SNHLY, CDR2 FYNNEI. V lost 4 bases and J 7 bases, leaving 20 bases between the germline ends. The CDR3 DNA reads as TGTGCCAGCAGTGGGGGCGGCCTCCTGGGGGAACAGCCCCAGCATTTT. Residues: CASSGGGLLGEQPQHF.

This chain connects TRBV20-1 to TRBJ1-5; D not resolved. The CDR3 is made up of 15 amino acids. Germline CDR1 is DFQATT and CDR2 is SNEGSKA (reference sequence). V dropped 0 bases and J dropped 5 bases, with 14 bases sitting between them. Here the CDR3 reads CSARDRVAWYQPQHF. The CDR3 coding sequence is TGCAGTGCTAGAGATAGGGTGGCGTGGTATCAGCCCCAGCATTTT.

V and J are TRBV19 and TRBJ1-6, with D possibly matching TRBD1 (6 bases). Deletions cut 6 bases from V and 10 bases from J, with 19 bases between. The CDR3 contains 15 residues. CDR1 and CDR2 from the germline V gene are LNHDA and SQIVND (reference sequence). The CDR3 bases are TGTGCCAGTAGCCCGACAGGCTACGGTGGGTCACCCCTCCACTTT. Residues: CASSPTGYGGSPLHF.

This sequence joins TRBV11-1 and TRBJ2-6, with D hard to call. Trimming took 2 bases from V and 0 from J, leaving 23 bases between them. Looked up from germline, CDR1 is SGHAT and CDR2 is FQDESV (reference sequence). CDR3 length: 21 residues. The chain's CDR3 is CASSLSRFLGSPLSGANVLTF. The CDR3 DNA is TGTGCCAGCAGCTTATCTCGGTTCCTGGGGTCCCCTCTCTCTGGGGCCAACGTCCTGACTTTC.

Concerning this clonotype itself: One end of the junction varies from germline; a read error may be responsible. The chain is built from TRBV9 and TRBJ2-7; 7 positions agree with TRBD2. The CDR3 spans 14 residues. The V gene's germline CDR1 is SGDLS and CDR2 YYNGEE. CDR3: CASSVGGSSNEQYF. The CDR3 region has the DNA TGTGCCAGCAGCGTCGGGGGGAGCTCCAACGAGCAGTACTTC. Looking up the rest from reference TRBV9 and TRBJ2-7 gives the full variable domain: DSGVTQTPKHLITATGQRVTLRCSPRSGDLSVYWYQQSLDQGLQFLIQYYNGEERAKGNILERFSAQQFPDLHSELNLSSLELGDSALYFCASSVGGSSNEQYFGPGTRLTVT.

The rearrangement joins TRBV4-1 to TRBJ1-1; D ambiguous. Germline CDR1 MGHRA, CDR2 YSYEKL. V was shortened by 1 base and J by 0 bases, with 9 bases between the two germline ends. CDR3 size: 15 residues. In DNA form, the CDR3 reads TGCGCCAGCAGCCAAGCCCCAGGCATGAACACTGAAGCTTTCTTT. It encodes CASSQAPGMNTEAFF.

The genes are TRBV6-6 and TRBJ1-6; no firm D call. The V gene lost 6 bases and the J gene lost 7 bases, with 4 bases spanning the gap. The CDR3 totals 11 residues. In germline, CDR1 is MNHNY, CDR2 SVGAGI (reference sequence). CDR3 coding DNA: TGTGCCAGCAGGGGGAATTCACCCCTCCACTTT. Its protein product is CASRGNSPLHF.

The gene calls are TRBV3-1 and TRBJ2-5; 10 bases are a match to TRBD2. This CDR3 has 17 amino acids. Trimming removed 0 bases from V and 1 base from J; junction bases left unmatched: 5. Germline V gives CDR1 LGHDT, CDR2 YNNKEL (reference sequence). CDR3 loop: CASSQDGVAGGQETQYF. The DNA of the CDR3 is TGTGCCAGCAGCCAAGATGGAGTAGCGGGAGGCCAAGAGACCCAGTACTTC.

The CDR3 here is CASSTGTSATYNEQFF. In DNA, the CDR3 is TGCGCCAGCAGCACTGGGACTAGCGCAACCTACAATGAGCAGTTCTTC. The chain employs TRBV5-1 and TRBJ2-1; 10 bases line up with TRBD2. Per germline, CDR1 SGHRS and CDR2 YFSETQ. This CDR3 has 16 residues. J gave up 2 bases and V 4 bases, and 6 bases lay outside the gene matches.